A selection of T cell receptor beta chains follows, all from one sample in a study of blood T cell repertoires in COVID-19. Repertoires were generated with immunoSEQ multiplex PCR, while TCRdb's copy carries only in-frame clones and drops some. Among 250,000 to 350,000 clones listed, roughly 86% were seen once. Sequenced material: peripheral blood. These receptors all stem from a woman aged 30 to 39 who had recovered from COVID-19. Both conserved end residues are part of each CDR3. Each record gives: J gene, clone size, CDR3 length, D gene, V gene, CDR3 protein, CDR3 DNA. The D gene is left open where the match is weak. Only part of the rows carry a size: once, few, many, or a class if the clone is expanded.

TRBJ1-1,.,16,.,TRBV13,CASSLNQGHENTEAFF,TGTGCCAGCAGCTTAAATCAGGGGCACGAGAACACTGAAGCTTTCTTT
TRBJ2-7,few,13,.,TRBV18,CASWTGTPYEQYF,TGTGCCAGCTGGACCGGGACACCCTACGAGCAGTACTTC
TRBJ2-2,.,16,TRBD1,TRBV27,CASSDLPGQGRGELFF,TGTGCCAGCAGCGATCTACCGGGACAGGGGCGGGGGGAGCTGTTTTTT
TRBJ2-1,.,12,.,TRBV6-4,CASSPGYNEQFF,TGTGCCAGCAGTCCGGGGTACAATGAGCAGTTCTTC
TRBJ1-2,once,13,TRBD1,TRBV30,CAWSQGQGGGYTF,TGTGCCTGGAGTCAAGGACAGGGCGGTGGCTACACCTTC
TRBJ2-1,.,17,.,TRBV4-3,CASSQEARAGPYNEQFF,TGCGCCAGCAGCCAAGAGGCGAGGGCAGGCCCGTACAATGAGCAGTTCTTC
TRBJ1-1,.,14,.,TRBV5-1,CASSLEADYTEAFF,TGCGCCAGCAGCTTGGAAGCGGACTACACTGAAGCTTTCTTT
TRBJ1-5,few,14,.,TRBV5-1,CASSLEPGDQPQHF,TGCGCCAGCAGCTTGGAACCCGGGGATCAGCCCCAGCATTTT
TRBJ2-7,.,14,TRBD1,TRBV29-1,CSVVVTTGAYEQYF,TGCAGCGTTGTTGTGACGACAGGGGCCTACGAGCAGTACTTC
TRBJ2-2,.,12,.,TRBV12-3/TRBV12-4,CASSFSPGELFF,TGTGCCAGCAGTTTTAGCCCCGGGGAGCTGTTTTTT
TRBJ2-7,.,16,TRBD2,TRBV19,CASSIASGGSHYEQYF,TGTGCCAGTAGTATTGCCAGCGGGGGTTCCCACTACGAGCAGTACTTC
TRBJ2-6,.,16,TRBD1,TRBV29-1,CSVTGTVSSGANVLTF,TGCAGCGTGACCGGGACAGTAAGCTCTGGGGCCAACGTCCTGACTTTC
TRBJ1-1,.,14,.,TRBV18,CASSLQGGNTEAFF,TGTGCCAGCTCACTACAGGGCGGGAACACTGAAGCTTTCTTT
TRBJ1-5,.,13,.,TRBV7-2,CASSPQGGQPQHF,TGTGCCAGCAGCCCCCAGGGCGGTCAGCCCCAGCATTTT
TRBJ2-1,many,13,.,TRBV6-1,CASSEGGRGLLFF,TGTGCCAGCAGTGAAGGTGGCAGGGGTCTCCTGTTCTTC
TRBJ2-4,.,14,TRBD2,TRBV7-9,CASSSGLVANIQYF,TGTGCCAGCAGCTCGGGACTAGTGGCGAACATTCAGTACTTC
TRBJ1-1,.,14,.,TRBV4-1,CASGPSGLRTEAFF,TGCGCCAGCGGCCCCAGCGGGCTTCGGACTGAAGCTTTCTTT
TRBJ2-3,few,15,TRBD2,TRBV10-2,CATMTSGVSTDTQYF,TGCGCCACGATGACTAGCGGGGTTAGTACAGATACGCAGTATTTT
TRBJ2-7,.,16,.,TRBV5-1,CASTRSTGPVSYEQYF,TGCGCCAGCACCCGCTCGACAGGTCCCGTCTCCTACGAGCAGTACTTC
TRBJ2-7,.,15,.,TRBV28,CASSFSGLPSYEQYF,TGTGCCAGCAGTTTCAGCGGGCTGCCTTCCTACGAGCAGTACTTC
TRBJ1-6,.,14,.,TRBV5-1,CASSSRTDGSPLHF,TGCGCCAGCAGCTCCCGGACAGATGGTTCACCCCTCCACTTT
TRBJ2-7,.,12,.,TRBV2,CACSGASYEQYF,TGTGCCTGCTCAGGGGCATCCTACGAGCAGTACTTC
TRBJ2-7,.,12,TRBD1,TRBV10-3,CAIRGQSFEQYF,TGTGCCATCAGGGGACAGTCGTTTGAGCAGTACTTC
TRBJ1-2,once,13,.,TRBV2,CASKTGINYGYTF,TGTGCCAGTAAGACAGGAATAAACTATGGCTACACCTTC
TRBJ2-1,.,16,TRBD2,TRBV25-1,CASSEAGGGSYNEQFF,TGTGCCAGCAGTGAAGCGGGGGGCGGGTCCTACAATGAGCAGTTCTTC
TRBJ2-1,.,15,TRBD1,TRBV18,CASSAGTGGINEQFF,TGTGCCAGCTCGGCCGGGACAGGGGGCATCAATGAGCAGTTCTTC
TRBJ2-3,many,14,.,TRBV4-1,CASSQDTNTDTQYF,TGCGCCAGCAGCCAAGATACTAACACAGATACGCAGTATTTT
TRBJ2-7,.,14,TRBD1,TRBV6-5,CASRGTGGRYEQYF,TGTGCCAGCAGGGGGACAGGGGGCAGGTACGAGCAGTACTTC
TRBJ1-2,many,15,.,TRBV6-5,CASSYDGQGMDGYTF,TGTGCCAGCAGTTACGACGGGCAGGGGATGGATGGCTACACCTTC
TRBJ1-2,.,13,.,TRBV2,CASNSYQGNGYTF,TGTGCCAGCAACTCCTACCAGGGGAATGGCTACACCTTC
TRBJ2-1,.,14,TRBD2,TRBV7-2,CASSLVSGVHEQFF,TGTGCCAGCAGCTTAGTAAGCGGGGTGCATGAGCAGTTCTTC
TRBJ2-7,.,12,.,TRBV7-9,CASSLPGYEQYF,TGTGCCAGCAGCTTGCCCGGCTACGAGCAGTACTTC
TRBJ2-7,.,13,.,TRBV10-3,CAISEPRSPQQYF,TGTGCCATCAGTGAGCCCCGTTCCCCCCAGCAGTACTTC
TRBJ1-6,once,14,.,TRBV27,CASSLFGVNSPLHF,TGTGCCAGCAGTTTATTCGGGGTTAATTCACCCCTCCACTTT
TRBJ2-3,once,13,.,TRBV27,CASSSSGTDTQYF,TGTGCCAGCAGTTCGTCGGGCACAGATACGCAGTATTTT
TRBJ2-1,.,17,.,TRBV15,CATSSPQGRGGYNEQFF,TGTGCCACCAGCAGCCCTCAAGGGCGGGGAGGCTACAATGAGCAGTTCTTC
TRBJ1-1,.,12,.,TRBV7-9,CASSSAGTEAFF,TGTGCCAGCAGCTCGGCGGGCACTGAAGCTTTCTTT
TRBJ1-1,.,16,.,TRBV4-2,CASSQEITTVSTGAFF,TGTGCCAGCAGCCAAGAAATAACCACGGTCTCGACTGGAGCTTTCTTT
TRBJ1-3,.,13,.,TRBV12-3/TRBV12-4,CASTSRLGNTIYF,TGTGCCAGCACGTCTCGTCTTGGAAACACCATATATTTT
TRBJ2-5,.,15,TRBD2,TRBV6-5,CASRTSGRIGETQYF,TGTGCCAGCAGGACTAGCGGGAGGATAGGCGAGACCCAGTACTTC